The 26 T cell receptor beta chains listed next were all sequenced from one sample in a study of immune evolution from preneoplasia to lung adenocarcinoma. TCRdb's copy holds only in-frame clones and misses some; the assay was immunoSEQ multiplex PCR. The sample records several thousand clones, about 81% being singletons. The source material was FFPE lung adenocarcinoma in situ tissue. The origin of the receptors is a person aged 65 to 85 with lung adenocarcinoma.

V gene TRBV5-4 combines with J gene TRBJ1-2; 10 nucleotides match TRBD1. CDR1 and CDR2 from the germline V gene are SGHNT and YYREEE (reference sequence). The CDR3 has 14 amino acids. V dropped 6 bases and J dropped 4; count of bases not matched to a gene: 6. CDR3 amino acids: CASTEDRGTYGYTF. For the CDR3, the DNA is TGTGCCAGCACCGAGGACAGGGGGACCTATGGCTACACCTTC.

In its sample, this clone was seen a few times. J is TRBJ1-3 and V is TRBV19, with D unclear. Per germline, CDR1 LNHDA and CDR2 SQIVND (reference sequence). Deletions cut 5 bases from V and 4 bases from J, with 6 bases between. This CDR3 is 12 amino acids long. The CDR3 DNA reads TGTGCCAGTAGTCGAGGAGGAAACACCATATATTTT. Amino acids: CASSRGGNTIYF.

For the CDR3, the DNA is TGTGCCAGCAGTGACCTTGTCGGACAGGGGCGGAACTATGGCTACACCTTC. Residues: CASSDLVGQGRNYGYTF. The genes are TRBV6-1 and TRBJ1-2; 9 bases agree with TRBD1. Germline V gives CDR1 MNHNS, CDR2 SASEGT. The CDR3 spans 17 residues. The trim removed 3 bases at V and 2 bases at J, leaving 10 bases unmatched.

The chain has TRBV19 and TRBJ1-5; D is possibly TRBD1 (5 bases). Trimming cost V 2 bases and J 7 bases, with 12 bases left between them. The CDR3 consists of 14 residues. The V gene's germline CDR1 is LNHDA and CDR2 SQIVND (reference sequence). The CDR3 loop reads CASSITGGGQPQHF. Written as DNA, the CDR3 is TGTGCCAGTAGTATAACCGGGGGGGGACAGCCCCAGCATTTT.

The chain links TRBV27 to TRBJ1-2; a possible D gene is TRBD1 (5 bases). Trimming took 4 bases from V and 5 from J, leaving 14 bases between them. Germline-derived CDR1 and CDR2 are MNHEY and SMNVEV (reference sequence). The CDR3 consists of 14 residues. The CDR3 sequence is CASSSRDWGYGYTF. CDR3 coding DNA: TGTGCCAGCAGTTCTAGGGACTGGGGGTATGGCTACACCTTC.

The J gene is TRBJ2-7, the V gene TRBV28, with 7 positions matching TRBD1. V lost 5 bases to trimming and J lost 3 bases; unmatched junction nucleotides: 7. The germline V gene has CDR1 MDHEN and CDR2 SYDVKM. The CDR3 sequence is 14 residues long. The CDR3 protein is CASSAPGGNYEQYF. CDR3 bases: TGTGCCAGCAGTGCCCCAGGGGGAAACTACGAGCAGTACTTC.

This clone was picked up a small number of times. The chain is built from TRBV10-2 and TRBJ1-4; possible D gene TRBD1, 6 bases. This CDR3 has 15 residues. V was trimmed by 6 bases and J by 13 bases, leaving 24 bases between them. Germline assignment: CDR1 WSHSY and CDR2 SAAADI. CDR3 coding DNA: TGCGCCAGCAGCCGTGGGACAACCCTTGCCTTGAGACTGTTTTTT. As protein: CASSRGTTLALRLFF.

In this sample, this clone turned up once. The rearrangement joins TRBV5-6 to TRBJ2-1, with a tentative D call TRBD1 (5 bases). The CDR3 loop spans 13 amino acids. Between the trimmed V and J ends, which lost 0 bases and 9 bases, there was a span of 10 bases. Looked up from germline, CDR1 is SGHDT and CDR2 is YYEEEE. DNA of the CDR3: TGTGCCAGCAGCTTGGAGGGGTATGTTGAGCAGTTCTTC. Protein sequence: CASSLEGYVEQFF.

In this sample, this clone is medium-sized. This chain joins TRBV6-5 and TRBJ2-3; no clear D. V lost 6 bases and J lost 3, with 13 bases in between. The CDR3 has 14 residues. CDR1 and CDR2 from the germline V gene are MNHEY and SVGAGI. The CDR3 loop is CASRRRPTTDTQYF. As DNA, the CDR3 is TGTGCCAGCAGGCGGAGACCTACAACAGATACGCAGTATTTT.

The chain couples TRBV6-1 to TRBJ2-7; D possibly corresponds to TRBD1 (7 bases). Germline CDR1 is MNHNS and CDR2 is SASEGT. V was pared by 11 bases and J by 3 bases, with 14 bases between. The CDR3 extends over 12 amino acids. CDR3 bases: TGTGCCGCGGGACAGCCAAACTACGAGCAGTACTTC. It translates to CAAGQPNYEQYF.

J is TRBJ2-7 and V is TRBV5-6; 7 bases align to TRBD2. This CDR3 has 14 residues. The germline CDR1 and CDR2 sequences are SGHDT and YYEEEE. V lost 3 bases and J lost 4; bases outside the gene matches: 7. DNA for the CDR3: TGTGCCAGCAGCTCGGCGGGGGAAGAATACGAGCAGTACTTC. This sequence encodes CASSSAGEEYEQYF.

This chain joins TRBV30 and TRBJ2-2; perhaps TRBD1 as D (5 bases). V was shortened by 1 base and J by 2 bases, with 20 bases between the two germline ends. Looked up from germline, CDR1 is GTSNPN and CDR2 is SVGIG (reference sequence). The CDR3 covers 18 residues. This chain's CDR3 is CAWSGGRTPNFNTGELFF. The CDR3, as DNA: TGTGCCTGGAGTGGGGGCCGAACTCCGAATTTTAACACCGGGGAGCTGTTTTTT.

CDR3: CASKLRGLGTEAFF. The CDR3 coding sequence is TGTGCCAGCAAGTTAAGGGGGTTGGGCACTGAAGCTTTCTTT. This rearrangement joins TRBV6-5 to TRBJ1-1; D may be TRBD1 (6 bases). Germline values: CDR1 MNHEY, CDR2 SVGAGI. V was clipped by 7 bases and J by 4 bases, with 16 bases between them. This CDR3 is built from 14 residues.

This chain connects TRBV5-1 to TRBJ2-7; D call uncertain. CDR1 is SGHRS and CDR2 is YFSETQ in the germline V gene. The CDR3 runs to 17 residues. V was shortened by 1 base and J by 0 bases, with 17 bases between the two germline ends. The CDR3 protein is CASSLTVDPVSSYEQYF. The DNA for the CDR3 is TGCGCCAGCAGCTTGACCGTGGACCCTGTTAGCTCCTACGAGCAGTACTTC. Based on the CDR3 plus reference TRBV5-1 and TRBJ2-7, the full variable domain is KAGVTQTPRYLIKTRGQQVTLSCSPISGHRSVSWYQQTPGQGLQFLFEYFSETQRNKGNFPGRFSGRQFSNSRSEMNVSTLELGDSALYLCASSLTVDPVSSYEQYFGPGTRLTVT.

This chain connects TRBV23-1 to TRBJ2-1, with 9 bases aligning to TRBD1. TRBV23-1 counts as an open reading frame of uncertain function. V was pared by 3 bases and J by 4 bases, with 7 bases of the junction left unmatched. The CDR3 extends over 16 amino acids. CDR3 DNA sequence: TGCGCCAGCAGTCATTACCGACAGGGGGGGTACAATGAGCAGTTCTTC. This gives the protein CASSHYRQGGYNEQFF.

The chain is built from TRBV7-8 and TRBJ2-7, with 9 positions matching TRBD2. Germline V gene data show CDR1 as SGHVS and CDR2 as FQNEAQ. J gave up 7 bases and V 4 bases, and 5 bases lay outside the gene matches. The length of the CDR3 is 13 residues. In DNA form, the CDR3 reads TGTGCCAGCAGCTGGACTAGCGCCGGTGAGCAGTACTTC. This translates into CASSWTSAGEQYF.

The chain recombines TRBV7-9 with TRBJ2-2; D is possibly TRBD2 (6 bases). This CDR3 comprises 16 residues. V shed 5 bases and J shed 6 bases, with 19 bases lying between them. Germline CDR1 reads SEHNR; CDR2 reads FQNEAQ (reference sequence). CDR3 loop: CASSPTGLAYSGELFF. The CDR3 region has the DNA TGTGCCAGCAGCCCAACGGGGCTAGCGTACTCCGGGGAGCTGTTTTTT.

DNA of the CDR3: TGTGCCACCAGCAGAGAACCCAGAACTAATGAAAAACTGTTTTTT. It encodes CATSREPRTNEKLFF. V is TRBV15 and J is TRBJ1-4; D call uncertain. Germline V gene data show CDR1 as LNHNV and CDR2 as YYDKDF (reference sequence). With 0 bases removed from V and 1 base from J, the gap between germline ends came to 6 bases. There are 15 residues in the CDR3.

This chain connects TRBV7-9 to TRBJ1-2, with TRBD1 matching 7 bases. With V trimmed by 5 bases and J by 3 bases, 9 bases remained unmatched. The germline V gene has CDR1 SEHNR and CDR2 FQNEAQ (reference sequence). There are 15 residues in the CDR3. CDR3 region: CASSPFAGTDYGYTF. CDR3 coding DNA: TGTGCCAGCAGCCCTTTCGCCGGGACAGACTATGGCTACACCTTC.

The chain employs TRBV27 and TRBJ2-3; 14 positions match TRBD2. The ends lost 5 bases at V and 7 bases at J; junction bases unmatched: 14. Looked up from germline, CDR1 is MNHEY and CDR2 is SMNVEV (reference sequence). The CDR3 is 18 residues long. The DNA of the CDR3 is TGTGCCAGCAGTGCGCCGGGACTAGCGGGGGTTTTCTGGAATACGCAGTATTTT. Translating it yields CASSAPGLAGVFWNTQYF.

The chain couples TRBV5-6 to TRBJ2-3; D may correspond to TRBD1 or TRBD2 (5 bases each). Between the trimmed V and J ends, which lost 4 bases and 7 bases, there was a span of 13 bases. CDR1 and CDR2 from the germline V gene are SGHDT and YYEEEE. This CDR3 is built from 13 residues. This CDR3 is CASSPLGGNTQYF. The CDR3 bases are TGTGCCAGCAGCCCACTTGGGGGAAATACGCAGTATTTT.

This clone qualifies as large (0.1 to 1%). The chain recombines TRBV7-9 with TRBJ1-2; 8 bases are shared with TRBD1. Trimming at V came to 3 bases and at J to 8 bases, leaving 8 bases not matched to a gene. Germline V lookup: CDR1 SEHNR, CDR2 FQNEAQ (reference sequence). This CDR3 has 14 amino acids. The CDR3 sequence: CASSLSDRGGGYTF. Here the CDR3 DNA reads TGTGCCAGCAGCTTGAGCGACAGGGGCGGGGGCTACACCTTC.

This clone was counted once. This chain joins TRBV4-1 and TRBJ1-5; D remains ambiguous. Germline-derived CDR1 and CDR2 are MGHRA and YSYEKL. Trimming took 6 bases from V and 0 from J, leaving 6 bases between them. CDR3 length equals 13 residues. The CDR3 coding sequence is TGCGCCAGCAGGCGGGATAGCAATCAGCCCCAGCATTTT. Translation: CASRRDSNQPQHF.

The gene calls are TRBV30 and TRBJ1-5, with unresolved D. Trimming cost V 1 base and J 6 bases, with 10 bases left between them. CDR1 and CDR2 (germline): GTSNPN, SVGIG (reference sequence). The CDR3 is 13 amino acids. CDR3 protein: CAWSGKGSQPQHF. For the CDR3, the DNA is TGTGCCTGGAGTGGGAAAGGGAGTCAGCCCCAGCATTTT.

The gene calls are TRBV2 and TRBJ2-2, with TRBD2 as a possible D gene (7 bases). Germline V CDR1 and CDR2: SNHLY, FYNNEI. V was pared by 3 bases and J by 5 bases, with 13 bases between. There are 15 residues in the CDR3. The CDR3 region is CASSDEGRGTGELFF. CDR3 DNA: TGTGCCAGCAGTGATGAGGGGAGGGGGACCGGGGAGCTGTTTTTT. The entire variable domain, with the rest obtained from reference TRBV2 and TRBJ2-2, is as follows: EPEVTQTPSHQVTQMGQEVILRCVPISNHLYFYWYRQILGQKVEFLVSFYNNEISEKSEIFDDQFSVERPDGSNFTLKIRSTKLEDSAMYFCASSDEGRGTGELFFGEGSRLTVL.

The J gene is TRBJ1-6, the V gene TRBV7-9, with TRBD1 matching over 8 bases. Germline assignment: CDR1 SEHNR and CDR2 FQNEAQ (reference sequence). The junction had 3 bases not matched to a gene; V was cut back by 4 bases and J by 4 bases. There are 15 residues in the CDR3. CDR3 in DNA: TGTGCCAGCAGCTCCGGACAGGGTTATAATTCACCCCTCCACTTT. Its translation is CASSSGQGYNSPLHF.